The 20 T cell receptor beta chains given below trace back to one sample, sequenced in a study of T cells in Graves' hyperthyroidism and ophthalmopathy. Amplification of TCR beta CDR3 regions was performed using RNA transcripts as template. RT-PCR in the first round (using the HTBI primer set) targeted the TCR CDR3. TCRdb recomputed calls from the multiplex PCR reads with MiXCR, one row per CDR3 protein. The data hold hundreds of thousands of distinct CDR3 sequences, with roughly 20% observed a single time. The sequencing sample was made of blood. The receptor set was obtained from a man aged 25 to 45 with Graves' ophthalmopathy.

This clonotype was found once. This rearrangement joins TRBV29-1 to TRBJ2-1, with 9 nucleotides matching TRBD1. The CDR3 spans 15 residues. Unmatched junction bases numbered 11, after V lost 4 bases and J lost 7 bases. Germline-derived CDR1 and CDR2 are SQVTM and ANQGSEA. CDR3 nucleotides: TGCAGCGTTGCGTTTGGACAGGGGAAGCAGAATGAGCAGTTCTTC. Residues: CSVAFGQGKQNEQFF.

This clonotype was seen ten or more times. The chain links TRBV28 to TRBJ2-2; the D gene is possibly TRBD2 (6 bases). V lost 5 bases, J lost 1 base, and 14 bases lay in between. CDR3 length: 16 residues. Germline-derived CDR1 and CDR2 are MDHEN and SYDVKM. The CDR3 DNA reads TGTGCCAGCAGTCACCCGGGACTTGAGAACACCGGGGAGCTGTTTTTT. Protein sequence: CASSHPGLENTGELFF. Full variable domain (outside the CDR3, taken from reference TRBV28 and TRBJ2-2): DVKVTQSSRYLVKRTGEKVFLECVQDMDHENMFWYRQDPGLGLRLIYFSYDVKMKEKGDIPEGYSVSREKKERFSLILESASTNQTSMYLCASSHPGLENTGELFFGEGSRLTVL.

V and J are TRBV20-1 and TRBJ2-3, with D maybe TRBD2 (5 bases). This CDR3 has 13 residues. The germline V gene has CDR1 DFQATT and CDR2 SNEGSKA (reference sequence). CDR3 loop: CSRSSGGTDTQYF. In DNA, the CDR3 is TGCAGCCGATCATCCGGGGGCACAGATACGCAGTATTTT.

This clonotype showed up just a few times. The V and J genes are TRBV29-1 and TRBJ2-5; no reliable D call. V shed 7 bases and J shed 5 bases, with 20 bases lying between them. The CDR3 has 14 amino acids. Germline CDR1 reads SQVTM; CDR2 reads ANQGSEA. DNA for the CDR3: TGCAGCGCTTCCTCACGAGTGCACGGTGAGACCCAGTACTTC. As protein: CSASSRVHGETQYF.

This sequence joins TRBV28 and TRBJ2-2; 11 bases are a match to TRBD2. CDR1 MDHEN and CDR2 SYDVKM come from the germline V gene. The CDR3 runs 17 residues. V shed 6 bases and J 6 bases; nucleotides not matched to a gene: 12. The CDR3 region is CASSPLQASGRSGELFF. The CDR3 nucleotides read TGTGCCAGCAGCCCCCTCCAGGCTAGCGGGAGGTCCGGGGAGCTGTTTTTT.

The V call is TRBV20-1, the J call TRBJ2-7; maybe TRBD2 (6 bases). The V gene lost 6 bases and the J gene lost 5 bases, with 17 bases spanning the gap. This CDR3 comprises 13 residues. Looked up from germline, CDR1 is DFQATT and CDR2 is SNEGSKA (reference sequence). The CDR3 here is CSATGTPGDEQYF. For the CDR3, the DNA is TGCAGTGCCACCGGGACTCCCGGGGACGAGCAGTACTTC.

This clonotype was seen a handful of times. The chain uses TRBV12-3 or TRBV12-4 and TRBJ2-1; 9 nucleotides agree with TRBD2. J lost 2 bases, V lost 1 base, and 6 bases had no gene match. The CDR3 spans 17 residues. Here the CDR3 DNA reads TGTGCCAGCAGTTTAGGTAGCGGGAGACTACCCTACAATGAGCAGTTCTTC. This codes for CASSLGSGRLPYNEQFF.

At least ten counts were recorded for this clonotype. J is TRBJ2-5 and V is TRBV20-1, with 8 bases that match TRBD2. V lost 1 base to trimming and J lost 0 bases; unmatched junction nucleotides: 4. CDR1 is DFQATT, CDR2 SNEGSKA, per germline (reference sequence). The CDR3 sequence is 15 residues long. This CDR3 is CSARGSSGHQETQYF. CDR3 nucleotide sequence: TGCAGTGCTAGAGGGTCTAGCGGGCACCAAGAGACCCAGTACTTC.

In its sample, this clonotype was seen a few times. J is TRBJ2-5 and V is TRBV7-9; 9 bases match TRBD1. The CDR3 contains 15 residues. Germline V gene lookup returns CDR1 SEHNR and CDR2 FQNEAQ (reference sequence). J was trimmed by 3 bases and V by 7 bases; bases with no gene match: 9. In nucleotides, the CDR3 is TGTGCCAGCATCTCAGGACAGGGGATAAAAGAGACCCAGTACTTC. This codes for CASISGQGIKETQYF. Full variable domain (missing parts from reference TRBV7-9 and TRBJ2-5): DTGVSQNPRHKITKRGQNVTFRCDPISEHNRLYWYRQTLGQGPEFLTYFQNEAQLEKSRLLSDRFSAERPKGSFSTLEIQRTEQGDSAMYLCASISGQGIKETQYFGPGTRLLVL.

At least ten counts were recorded for this clonotype. V is TRBV28 and J is TRBJ1-1; the match to TRBD1 covers 10 bases. Germline CDR1 reads MDHEN; CDR2 reads SYDVKM. Trimming cost V 7 bases and J 6 bases; bases outside gene matches: 8. CDR3 size: 14 residues. The CDR3 spells CASTSWDRGAEAFF. As DNA, the CDR3 is TGTGCCAGCACCTCATGGGACAGGGGTGCTGAAGCTTTCTTT.

The CDR3 bases are TGTGCCAGCAGCTTGGTCCTAGCGGGACCATACAATGAGCAGTTCTTC. Residues: CASSLVLAGPYNEQFF. The chain uses TRBV5-4 and TRBJ2-1; 9 bases match TRBD2. The CDR3 is 16 amino acids. J lost 4 bases, V lost 0 bases, and 5 bases had no gene match. Germline V gives CDR1 SGHNT, CDR2 YYREEE (reference sequence). Together with reference TRBV5-4 and TRBJ2-1, the CDR3 gives the full variable domain: ETGVTQSPTHLIKTRGQQVTLRCSSQSGHNTVSWYQQALGQGPQFIFQYYREEENGRGNFPPRFSGLQFPNYSSELNVNALELDDSALYLCASSLVLAGPYNEQFFGPGTRLTVL.

This chain links TRBV7-8 with TRBJ1-5; weak D call: TRBD1 (6 bases). V gave up 7 bases and J gave up 7 bases, with 17 bases separating them. The CDR3 is made up of 14 amino acids. Germline V gene lookup returns CDR1 SGHVS and CDR2 FQNEAQ. The CDR3 is CASTTGRGEQPQHF. CDR3 DNA: TGTGCCAGCACCACGGGCAGGGGTGAGCAGCCCCAGCATTTT. Filled out from reference TRBV7-8 and TRBJ1-5, the complete variable domain reads GAGVSQSPRYKVAKRGQDVALRCDPISGHVSLFWYQQALGQGPEFLTYFQNEAQLDKSGLPSDRFFAERPEGSVSTLKIQRTQQEDSAVYLCASTTGRGEQPQHFGDGTRLSIL.

This clonotype was detected only a few times. The gene calls are TRBV5-4 and TRBJ2-3; possibly TRBD1 or TRBD2 for D (7 bases each). V gave up 4 bases and J gave up 2 bases, with 17 bases separating them. There are 16 residues in the CDR3. From germline, CDR1 is SGHNT and CDR2 YYREEE (reference sequence). The CDR3 sequence is CASSPPGGTATDTQYF. CDR3 coding DNA: TGTGCCAGCAGCCCACCCGGGGGGACAGCCACAGATACGCAGTATTTT.

This clonotype came up a few times. V usage is TRBV12-3 or TRBV12-4 and J usage is TRBJ1-2, with 8 bases lining up with TRBD1. The J segment lost 4 bases and the V segment lost 5 bases, leaving 6 bases of the junction unmatched. The length of the CDR3 is 14 residues. The CDR3 sequence: CASSLRGRGYGYTF. CDR3 sequence (DNA): TGTGCCAGCAGTCTCAGGGGGCGAGGCTATGGCTACACCTTC.

This clonotype was recorded at least ten times. This sequence joins TRBV7-2 and TRBJ1-6; D is uncertain. CDR1 SGHTA and CDR2 FQGNSA come from the germline V gene. V gave up 2 bases and J gave up 7 bases, with 3 bases separating them. CDR3 length equals 12 residues. The CDR3 DNA sequence: TGTGCCAGCAGCTTATTAAATTCACCCCTCCACTTT. Its protein product is CASSLLNSPLHF. The full variable domain, in which reference TRBV7-2 and TRBJ1-6 provide the parts outside the CDR3, is GAGVSQSPSNKVTEKGKDVELRCDPISGHTALYWYRQSLGQGLEFLIYFQGNSAPDKSGLPSDRFSAERTGGSVSTLTIQRTQQEDSAVYLCASSLLNSPLHFGNGTRLTVT.

This clonotype occurred many times. The chain combines TRBV12-5 with TRBJ2-5; tentative D call: TRBD1 (7 bases). The germline V gene has CDR1 LGHNT and CDR2 FRNRAP. V gave up 7 bases and J gave up 5 bases, with 17 bases separating them. The CDR3 has 14 residues. CDR3: CASVPTGRSETQYF. In DNA, the CDR3 is TGTGCTAGTGTCCCGACAGGGAGGAGCGAGACCCAGTACTTC.

In this sample, this clonotype turned up many times. V is TRBV7-9 and J is TRBJ2-7; tentative D call: TRBD1 (6 bases). The CDR3 runs 14 residues. V gave up 4 bases and J gave up 2 bases, with 12 bases separating them. CDR1 and CDR2 (germline): SEHNR, FQNEAQ (reference sequence). CDR3 sequence reads: CASSSTQGTYEQYF. The CDR3 DNA is TGTGCCAGCAGCTCAACACAGGGTACCTACGAGCAGTACTTC.

Points on this clonotype: A clone one base away is much larger, so this may be a read error. The chain employs TRBV20-1 and TRBJ1-5; tentative D call: TRBD1 (5 bases). The germline V and J ends were trimmed by 7 bases and 5 bases, with 18 bases remaining between them. The length of the CDR3 is 14 residues. Per germline, CDR1 DFQATT and CDR2 SNEGSKA (reference sequence). CDR3 nucleotides: TGCAGTGTTAGGGATCAGGGACTGGATCAGCCCCAGCATTTT. It translates to CSVRDQGLDQPQHF.

The V call is TRBV6-5, the J call TRBJ2-1; 12 bases align to TRBD2. Looked up from germline, CDR1 is MNHEY and CDR2 is SVGAGI. The junction had 11 bases not matched to a gene; V was cut back by 4 bases and J by 1 base. The CDR3 loop spans 19 amino acids. The CDR3 DNA reads TGTGCCAGCAGTTCCCGACTAGCGGGAGAAATAAGGTCCTACAATGAGCAGTTCTTC. Translated, it gives CASSSRLAGEIRSYNEQFF.

J is TRBJ2-1 and V is TRBV27; 8 bases match TRBD2. The V gene end was trimmed by 7 bases and the J gene end by 2 bases; junction bases not matched to a gene: 7. Germline V CDR1 and CDR2: MNHEY, SMNVEV (reference sequence). The CDR3 contains 15 residues. The CDR3 DNA follows: TGTGCCAGCATCGAATCAGCGGGAGCCTACAATGAGCAGTTCTTC. It yields the protein CASIESAGAYNEQFF.